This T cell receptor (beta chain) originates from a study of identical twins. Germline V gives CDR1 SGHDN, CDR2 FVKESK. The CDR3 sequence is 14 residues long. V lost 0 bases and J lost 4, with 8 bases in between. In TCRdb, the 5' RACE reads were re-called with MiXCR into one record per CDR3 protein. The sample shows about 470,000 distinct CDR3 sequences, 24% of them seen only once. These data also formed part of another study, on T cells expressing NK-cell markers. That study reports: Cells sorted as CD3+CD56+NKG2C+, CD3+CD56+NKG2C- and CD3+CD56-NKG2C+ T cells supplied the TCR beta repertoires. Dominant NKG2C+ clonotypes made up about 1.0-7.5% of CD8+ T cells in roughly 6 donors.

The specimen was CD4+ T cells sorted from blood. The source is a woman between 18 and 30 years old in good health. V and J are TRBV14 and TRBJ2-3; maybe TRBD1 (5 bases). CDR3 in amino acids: CASSQDLQADTQYF. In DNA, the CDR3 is TGTGCCAGCAGCCAAGATCTACAGGCAGATACGCAGTATTTT.